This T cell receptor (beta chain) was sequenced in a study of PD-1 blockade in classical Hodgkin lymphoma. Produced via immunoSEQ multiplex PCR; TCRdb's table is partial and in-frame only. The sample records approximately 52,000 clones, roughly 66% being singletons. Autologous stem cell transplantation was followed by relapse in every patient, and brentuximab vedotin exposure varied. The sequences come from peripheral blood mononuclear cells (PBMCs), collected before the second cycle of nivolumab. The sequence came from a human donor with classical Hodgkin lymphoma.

In DNA form, the CDR3 reads TGTGCCAGCAGACATGGACAGTTGAACACTGAAGCTTTCTTT. This codes for CASRHGQLNTEAFF. The J gene is TRBJ1-1, the V gene TRBV6-1; D possibly corresponds to TRBD1 (6 bases). Looked up from germline, CDR1 is MNHNS and CDR2 is SASEGT. The V end was cut by 6 bases, the J end by 0 bases, with 11 bases between. This CDR3 has 14 residues.